These T cell receptor beta chains were read from a single sample in a study of blood T cell repertoires in COVID-19. Generated by immunoSEQ multiplex PCR, the TCRdb table keeps only in-frame clones and is missing some. The table lists 200,000 to 250,000 clones, 75% to 90% of them singletons. Sequenced material: peripheral blood. The receptor set was obtained from a woman aged 65 to 85 with COVID-19, enrolled during active disease. The CDR3 runs from the conserved cysteine through the conserved F or W. The D gene is left open where the match is weak. Clone size appears in some rows only: once, few, many, or a class for an expanded clone.

>NA|TRBJ2-1|TRBV28|TRBD2
CASSSPRAGAYNEQFF
TGTGCCAGCAGTTCCCCTCGAGCGGGAGCCTACAATGAGCAGTTCTTC
>once|TRBJ2-5|TRBV5-6|TRBD1
CASSQVAGGLFGMTQYF
TGTGCCAGCAGCCAGGTGGCAGGGGGCTTATTTGGTATGACCCAGTACTTC
>NA|TRBJ1-4|TRBV7-8|TRBD1
CASSLKGAGEKLFF
TGTGCCAGCAGCTTAAAGGGGGCTGGAGAAAAACTGTTTTTT
>NA|TRBJ1-2|TRBV2|NA
CASVLGGGEIGYTF
TGTGCCAGCGTCCTGGGAGGGGGAGAAATCGGCTACACCTTC
>medium-sized|TRBJ2-7|TRBV19|NA
CASSIARAGTYEQYF
TGTGCCAGTAGTATAGCCCGAGCAGGGACCTACGAGCAGTACTTC
>large|TRBJ1-5|TRBV6-2/TRBV6-3|TRBD1
CASSYSRVARTGADQPQHF
TGTGCCAGCAGTTACTCTCGAGTTGCGCGGACAGGGGCGGATCAGCCCCAGCATTTT
>NA|TRBJ1-2|TRBV19|TRBD1
CASSIDRGGYGYTF
TGTGCCAGTAGTATTGACAGGGGAGGCTATGGCTACACCTTC
>once|TRBJ1-1|TRBV7-2|NA
CASSLGTAIEAFF
TGTGCCAGCAGCTTAGGGACAGCAATTGAAGCTTTCTTT
>NA|TRBJ1-5|TRBV2|TRBD1
CASSPDRGRNQPQHF
TGTGCCAGCAGCCCGGACAGGGGGCGGAATCAGCCCCAGCATTTT
>NA|TRBJ2-2|TRBV18|TRBD2
CASSPTSGRGTGELFF
TGTGCCAGCTCACCCACTAGCGGTCGAGGCACCGGGGAGCTGTTTTTT
>once|TRBJ1-1|TRBV6-2/TRBV6-3|TRBD1
CASSSAQGMNTEAFF
TGTGCCAGCAGTAGCGCACAGGGGATGAACACTGAAGCTTTCTTT
>NA|TRBJ2-2|TRBV6-6|TRBD2
CASSWTSGVNTGELFF
TGTGCCAGCAGCTGGACTAGCGGGGTAAACACCGGGGAGCTGTTTTTT
>few|TRBJ1-5|TRBV3-1/TRBV3-2|NA
CASSQEGRGNQPQHF
TGTGCCAGCAGCCAAGAGGGCAGGGGCAATCAGCCCCAGCATTTT
>NA|TRBJ2-3|TRBV5-4|TRBD2
CASSPTSGRGMDTQYF
TGTGCCAGCAGTCCCACTAGCGGGAGGGGAATGGATACGCAGTATTTT
>NA|TRBJ1-6|TRBV20-1|NA
CSASLQGRSSPLHF
TGCAGTGCTAGTTTACAGGGTAGATCCTCACCCCTCCACTTT
>NA|TRBJ1-6|TRBV30|NA
CAWNSRGGWNSPLHF
TGTGCCTGGAATTCCAGGGGTGGCTGGAATTCACCCCTCCACTTT